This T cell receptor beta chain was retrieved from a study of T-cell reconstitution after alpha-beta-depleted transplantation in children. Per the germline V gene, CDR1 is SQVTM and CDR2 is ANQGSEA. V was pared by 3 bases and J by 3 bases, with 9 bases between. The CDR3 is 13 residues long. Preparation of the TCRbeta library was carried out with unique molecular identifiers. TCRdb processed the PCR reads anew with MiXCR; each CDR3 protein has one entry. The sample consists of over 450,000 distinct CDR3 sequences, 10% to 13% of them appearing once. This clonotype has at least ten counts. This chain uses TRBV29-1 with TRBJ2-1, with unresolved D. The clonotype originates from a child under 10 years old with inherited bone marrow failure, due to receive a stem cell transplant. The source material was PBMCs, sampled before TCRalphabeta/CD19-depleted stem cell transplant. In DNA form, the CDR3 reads TGCAGCGTTGATGGGCGAGTCTACAATGAGCAGTTCTTC. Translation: CSVDGRVYNEQFF.